These 13 T cell receptor beta chains were all obtained from the same sample, sequenced in a study of cytomegalovirus exposure and HLA in healthy donors. PCR involved 60 Vbeta and 13 Jbeta primers. Here immunoSEQ multiplex PCR was the method, and the copy in TCRdb shows in-frame clones only, minus some. This table holds 120,000 or so clones, about 80% found once. Sequencing was done on a sample of PBMCs. The receptors shown here come from a woman between 45 and 65 years old in good health and CMV-seropositive.

The chain carries TRBV5-4 and TRBJ2-7; 8 bases match TRBD1. The CDR3 totals 16 residues. Germline V gene sequence: CDR1 SGHNT, CDR2 YYREEE (reference sequence). With 3 bases clipped from V and 0 bases from J, the junction kept 8 bases outside the gene matches. The CDR3 DNA reads TGTGCCAGCAGCTCGGGGCGGGACAGGACCTCCTACGAGCAGTACTTC. The encoded protein is CASSSGRDRTSYEQYF.

The V gene is TRBV13, the J gene TRBJ1-6; TRBD1 is a possible D gene (6 bases). This CDR3 comprises 14 residues. CDR1 and CDR2 (germline): PRHDT, FYEKMQ (reference sequence). The V and J ends lost 5 bases and 8 bases respectively, with 13 bases between them. CDR3 sequence (DNA): TGTGCCAGCAGCCCCGGACAGAATTATTCACCCCTCCACTTT. This translates into CASSPGQNYSPLHF.

V and J are TRBV6-1 and TRBJ2-1, with 9 nucleotides matching TRBD2. Unmatched junction bases numbered 3, after V lost 0 bases and J lost 0 bases. The CDR3 is 17 residues long. Germline V gene sequence: CDR1 MNHNS, CDR2 SASEGT. In nucleotides, the CDR3 is TGTGCCAGCAGTGAAGCGGCTAGCGGGAACTCCTACAATGAGCAGTTCTTC. Encoded protein: CASSEAASGNSYNEQFF.

This chain uses TRBV15 with TRBJ2-1; TRBD1 matches 7 bases. This CDR3 has 15 residues. CDR1 LNHNV and CDR2 YYDKDF come from the germline V gene (reference sequence). V lost 1 base and J lost 13; bases outside the gene matches: 13. CDR3 sequence (DNA): TGTGCCACCAGCAGAGTGACACGAGGGGGCGTTGACCAGTTCTTC. This translates into CATSRVTRGGVDQFF.

V gene TRBV4-2 combines with J gene TRBJ2-4, with 8 nucleotides matching TRBD2. Per the germline V gene, CDR1 is LGHNA and CDR2 is YNFKEQ. The V gene end was trimmed by 0 bases and the J gene end by 6 bases; junction bases not matched to a gene: 13. This CDR3 is built from 18 residues. The DNA of the CDR3 is TGTGCCAGCAGCCAAGATCGCGTCGGCGGGGGGCTCCGAAACATTCAGTACTTC. Translated: CASSQDRVGGGLRNIQYF.

The chain is built from TRBV7-8 and TRBJ2-7; 7 bases are a match to TRBD2. The CDR3 sequence is 16 residues long. V shed 1 base and J 0 bases; nucleotides not matched to a gene: 6. Germline CDR1 and CDR2: SGHVS and FQNEAQ. The CDR3 protein is CASSLGGGGSSYEQYF. The CDR3 nucleotides read TGTGCCAGCAGCTTAGGGGGCGGGGGAAGCTCCTACGAGCAGTACTTC. The whole variable domain, remainder taken from reference TRBV7-8 and TRBJ2-7, is GAGVSQSPRYKVAKRGQDVALRCDPISGHVSLFWYQQALGQGPEFLTYFQNEAQLDKSGLPSDRFFAERPEGSVSTLKIQRTQQEDSAVYLCASSLGGGGSSYEQYFGPGTRLTVT.

The chain uses TRBV5-1 and TRBJ1-1; 7 bases match TRBD1. With 7 bases clipped from V and 3 bases from J, the junction kept 12 bases outside the gene matches. This CDR3 region has 15 residues. Germline CDR1 SGHRS, CDR2 YFSETQ. The CDR3: CASGEQGTSHTEAFF. CDR3 DNA sequence: TGCGCCAGCGGAGAACAGGGGACGTCGCACACTGAAGCTTTCTTT.

The chain is built from TRBV5-4 and TRBJ2-1; D may be TRBD2 (6 bases). This CDR3 has 16 amino acids. The V end was cut by 4 bases, the J end by 5 bases, with 19 bases between. Per germline, CDR1 SGHNT and CDR2 YYREEE (reference sequence). Here the CDR3 reads CASSPLTGTQNNEQFF. CDR3 nucleotides: TGTGCCAGCAGCCCGCTGACCGGGACTCAAAACAATGAGCAGTTCTTC.

Concerning this clone: The sample has other DNA sequences that encode this CDR3 too. The chain couples TRBV10-3 to TRBJ1-1; no firm D call. The germline CDR1 and CDR2 sequences are ENHRY and SYGVKD. The CDR3 is 12 amino acids. Deletions cut 4 bases from V and 0 bases from J, with 3 bases between. The CDR3 reads CAISAVNTEAFF. CDR3 DNA: TGTGCCATCAGTGCAGTGAACACTGAAGCTTTCTTT.

Worth noting for this clone: Given the absence of the conserved phenylalanine or tryptophan at the CDR3 end, a read error is likely. The rearrangement joins TRBV30 to TRBJ1-5; D is ambiguous. Per germline, CDR1 GTSNPN and CDR2 SVGIG (reference sequence). Trimming pared 5 bases from V and 0 bases from J, leaving 11 bases between. This CDR3 contains 14 residues. The CDR3 sequence is CAWGGEYSNQPQHL. The CDR3 region has the DNA TGTGCCTGGGGCGGAGAATATAGCAATCAGCCCCAGCATCTT.

The V call is TRBV7-3, the J call TRBJ1-1, with D unclear. CDR3 length: 13 amino acids. Germline V gene lookup returns CDR1 SGHTA and CDR2 FQGTGA. V was trimmed by 1 base and J by 1 base, leaving 4 bases between them. CDR3 protein: CASSLNWNTEAFF. CDR3 DNA sequence: TGTGCCAGCAGCTTAAACTGGAACACTGAAGCTTTCTTT. Looking up the rest from reference TRBV7-3 and TRBJ1-1 gives the full variable domain: GAGVSQTPSNKVTEKGKYVELRCDPISGHTALYWYRQSLGQGPEFLIYFQGTGAADDSGLPNDRFFAVRPEGSVSTLKIQRTERGDSAVYLCASSLNWNTEAFFGQGTRLTVV.

The chain has TRBV30 and TRBJ1-2, with TRBD1 matching over 9 bases. The germline CDR1 and CDR2 sequences are GTSNPN and SVGIG (reference sequence). After removal of 2 bases from V and 7 bases from J, the junction contained 5 bases not matched to a gene. This CDR3 is built from 13 residues. The CDR3 DNA follows: TGTGCCTGGAGTCGACAGGGGGGTACTGGCTACACCTTC. This encodes CAWSRQGGTGYTF. Complete variable domain (other parts from reference TRBV30 and TRBJ1-2): SQTIHQWPATLVQPVGSPLSLECTVEGTSNPNLYWYRQAAGRGLQLLFYSVGIGQISSEVPQNLSASRPQDRQFILSSKKLLLSDSGFYLCAWSRQGGTGYTFGSGTRLTVV.

This chain uses TRBV7-8 with TRBJ2-7; D gene ambiguous. Between the trimmed V and J ends, which lost 5 bases and 6 bases, there was a span of 14 bases. The V gene's germline CDR1 is SGHVS and CDR2 FQNEAQ. The CDR3 consists of 13 residues. In DNA form, the CDR3 reads TGTGCCAGCAGCGCGTCCCCAGGCCGCGAGCAGTACTTC. This sequence encodes CASSASPGREQYF.